A single sample gave rise to the 22 T cell receptor beta chains below, sequenced in a study of post-analysis software for immune sequencing data. The study, taken as a whole, reports: Several TRBV segments (TRBV5-6, TRBV5-1 and TRBV20-1 among them) occurred more frequently in patients than in controls.

These receptors' antigens are unknown. Unique-molecular-identifier-tagged TCR beta cDNA libraries were used. One entry per CDR3 protein results from TCRdb running MiXCR on the PCR reads. The sample yields around 500,000 distinct CDR3 sequences, around 31% seen once. Sequenced: blood. The receptors were sampled from a girl under 18 with multiple sclerosis.

This clonotype was seen a few times. V and J are TRBV28 and TRBJ2-4, with D perhaps matching TRBD1 (5 bases). V lost 7 bases, J lost 5 bases, and 12 bases lay in between. The CDR3 sequence is 13 residues long. Germline V gene data show CDR1 as MDHEN and CDR2 as SYDVKM. Here the CDR3 DNA reads TGTGCCAGCAATAAGGGGCTGGAAAACATTCAGTACTTC. Protein sequence: CASNKGLENIQYF. Looking up the rest from reference TRBV28 and TRBJ2-4 gives the full variable domain: DVKVTQSSRYLVKRTGEKVFLECVQDMDHENMFWYRQDPGLGLRLIYFSYDVKMKEKGDIPEGYSVSREKKERFSLILESASTNQTSMYLCASNKGLENIQYFGAGTRLSVL.

This rearrangement joins TRBV10-3 to TRBJ2-7, with D possibly being TRBD2 (6 bases). Germline V gives CDR1 ENHRY, CDR2 SYGVKD. Trimming stripped 4 bases from V and 5 bases from J, with 12 bases between. The CDR3 loop spans 13 amino acids. CDR3 sequence: CAISGGLQDEQYF. Written as DNA, the CDR3 is TGTGCCATCAGTGGCGGACTACAGGACGAGCAGTACTTC.

The sample holds a few counts of this clonotype. The genes are TRBV7-3 and TRBJ1-2; 8 nucleotides match TRBD1. V was clipped by 5 bases and J by 4 bases; unmatched bases: 12. Germline assignment: CDR1 SGHTA and CDR2 FQGTGA. CDR3 size: 16 residues. The CDR3 protein is CASSLGQVTFLYGYTF. CDR3 nucleotide sequence: TGTGCCAGCAGCCTGGGACAGGTCACTTTTCTCTATGGCTACACCTTC.

This clonotype was counted only a few times. The V call is TRBV29-1, the J call TRBJ1-2; 7 nucleotides match TRBD1. The CDR3 sequence is 13 residues long. Germline trimming cut 3 bases from V and 5 bases from J; bases unmatched to any gene: 6. Germline CDR1 and CDR2: SQVTM and ANQGSEA. The DNA for the CDR3 is TGCAGCGTTGATGACAGGGCGGGGTATGGCTACACCTTC. This encodes CSVDDRAGYGYTF.

This chain connects TRBV20-1 to TRBJ2-3; TRBD2 matches 9 bases. Germline CDR1 and CDR2: DFQATT and SNEGSKA (reference sequence). V trimming: 5 bases; J trimming: 5 bases; junction bases outside the gene matches: 11. The CDR3 sequence is 15 residues long. CDR3: CSAELAGSGIDTQYF. CDR3 DNA sequence: TGCAGTGCTGAACTAGCGGGCTCGGGCATAGATACGCAGTATTTT.

This chain uses TRBV20-1 with TRBJ2-3; 10 bases agree with TRBD1. Germline CDR1 and CDR2: DFQATT and SNEGSKA (reference sequence). The CDR3 runs to 16 residues. Trimming removed 0 bases from V and 3 bases from J; junction bases left unmatched: 6. The CDR3 is CSARDIPGQGTDTQYF. DNA of the CDR3: TGCAGTGCTAGAGATATCCCGGGACAGGGGACAGATACGCAGTATTTT.

This clonotype appeared a few times. This chain connects TRBV4-1 to TRBJ1-6; D is undetermined. This CDR3 has 17 residues. Germline CDR1 MGHRA, CDR2 YSYEKL. V lost 4 bases to trimming and J lost 8 bases, with 21 bases between them. CDR3 in DNA: TGCGCCAGCAGCCTAGCGGGGTTAGAGGGCGGCGATTCACCCCTCCACTTT. This encodes CASSLAGLEGGDSPLHF.

This chain connects TRBV15 to TRBJ2-7, with D uncertain. This CDR3 has 13 residues. Trimming left V 5 bases short and J 4 bases short, with 12 bases between. CDR1 is LNHNV and CDR2 is YYDKDF in the germline V gene (reference sequence). The CDR3 DNA follows: TGTGCCACCAGCCGCCTCTATAATTACGAGCAGTACTTC. Its translation: CATSRLYNYEQYF. Combining the CDR3 with reference TRBV15 and TRBJ2-7 gives the whole variable domain DAMVIQNPRYQVTQFGKPVTLSCSQTLNHNVMYWYQQKSSQAPKLLFHYYDKDFNNEADTPDNFQSRRPNTSFCFLDIRSPGLGDTAMYLCATSRLYNYEQYFGPGTRLTVT.

V is TRBV6-6 and J is TRBJ2-1, with 7 positions matching TRBD2. This CDR3 has 16 amino acids. The J segment lost 3 bases and the V segment lost 5 bases, leaving 10 bases of the junction unmatched. CDR1 MNHNY and CDR2 SVGAGI come from the germline V gene (reference sequence). The chain's CDR3 is CASSPPRGSFYNEQFF. As DNA, the CDR3 is TGTGCCAGCAGTCCCCCCCGCGGGAGCTTCTACAATGAGCAGTTCTTC.

This rearrangement joins TRBV7-9 to TRBJ2-5; D not certain. The CDR3 totals 13 residues. The germline V gene has CDR1 SEHNR and CDR2 FQNEAQ (reference sequence). V lost 3 bases and J lost 5, with 10 bases in between. Written as DNA, the CDR3 is TGTGCCAGCAGCTTTACGGGTGCCGAGACCCAGTACTTC. Translated, it gives CASSFTGAETQYF.

This clonotype was observed a few times. CDR3 in DNA: TGTGCCAGCAGCTCTATGGGAGGAGAATATAATTCACCCCTCCACTTT. Its protein product is CASSSMGGEYNSPLHF. The genes are TRBV11-2 and TRBJ1-6, with D hard to call. This CDR3 is built from 16 residues. Between the trimmed V and J ends, which lost 4 bases and 4 bases, there was a span of 14 bases. Germline V lookup: CDR1 SGHAT, CDR2 FQNNGV.

This clonotype was counted a few times. The chain has TRBV7-2 and TRBJ1-4; weak D call: TRBD1 (5 bases). Germline CDR1 reads SGHTA; CDR2 reads FQGNSA. V was trimmed by 3 bases and J by 8 bases, leaving 16 bases between them. The CDR3 runs to 15 residues. The CDR3 is CASSFPGGGREKLFF. CDR3 nucleotides: TGTGCCAGCAGCTTCCCCGGGGGGGGTCGGGAAAAACTGTTTTTT. Full variable domain (missing parts from reference TRBV7-2 and TRBJ1-4): GAGVSQSPSNKVTEKGKDVELRCDPISGHTALYWYRQSLGQGLEFLIYFQGNSAPDKSGLPSDRFSAERTGGSVSTLTIQRTQQEDSAVYLCASSFPGGGREKLFFGSGTQLSVL.

The V gene is TRBV5-1, the J gene TRBJ1-2; weak D call: TRBD1 (5 bases). CDR3 size: 13 residues. CDR1 and CDR2 from the germline V gene are SGHRS and YFSETQ. V gave up 1 base and J gave up 4 bases, with 8 bases separating them. The CDR3 region is CASSLQGTYGYTF. CDR3 sequence (DNA): TGCGCCAGCAGCTTGCAGGGAACCTATGGCTACACCTTC.

The chain is built from TRBV6-5 and TRBJ2-5, with D unclear. Trimming removed 0 bases from V and 0 bases from J, with 5 bases in between. This CDR3 spans 14 amino acids. CDR1 is MNHEY, CDR2 SVGAGI, per germline. This CDR3 reads CASSYSHHQETQYF. DNA for the CDR3: TGTGCCAGCAGTTACTCGCATCACCAAGAGACCCAGTACTTC.

This clonotype occurred a few times. V gene TRBV29-1 combines with J gene TRBJ2-7; a weak D match, TRBD1 (6 bases). The CDR3 spans 14 residues. The ends were cut back, 5 bases at V and 5 bases at J, with 19 bases in the middle. Germline CDR1 reads SQVTM; CDR2 reads ANQGSEA. This CDR3 reads CSVSGRTAVHEQYF. The CDR3 region has the DNA TGCAGCGTTAGCGGTCGGACAGCGGTCCACGAGCAGTACTTC.

This chain connects TRBV11-2 to TRBJ2-7; the D call may be TRBD1 or TRBD2 (5 bases each). The closer fit of TRBJ2-5 to the DNA end suggests the J call may be wrong. The germline gives CDR1 SGHAT, CDR2 FQNNGV. This CDR3 is 15 amino acids long. The CDR3 loop is CASSPPGTPLETQYF. The DNA of the CDR3 is TGTGCCAGCAGCCCCCCAGGGACGCCCCTGGAGACCCAGTACTTC.

This rearrangement joins TRBV6-5 to TRBJ1-2; 9 bases agree with TRBD1. Looked up from germline, CDR1 is MNHEY and CDR2 is SVGAGI. Unmatched junction bases numbered 7, after V lost 6 bases and J lost 8 bases. The CDR3 is made up of 13 amino acids. The chain's CDR3 is CASREQGAPGYTF. The CDR3 DNA follows: TGTGCCAGCAGGGAACAGGGGGCGCCGGGCTACACCTTC.

This clonotype was observed a handful of times. The chain carries TRBV11-2 and TRBJ2-5; 8 bases fit TRBD1. Trimming at V came to 5 bases and at J to 1 base, leaving 3 bases not matched to a gene. Germline V gene data show CDR1 as SGHAT and CDR2 as FQNNGV. The CDR3 spans 14 residues. The DNA for the CDR3 is TGTGCCAGCAGCCGGGGGACAGGCCAAGAGACCCAGTACTTC. Its protein is CASSRGTGQETQYF.

This chain connects TRBV5-1 to TRBJ2-4; no reliable D call. The CDR3 extends over 15 amino acids. The V end lost 5 bases, the J end lost 0 bases, and 12 bases lay between the germline ends. Germline V gene lookup returns CDR1 SGHRS and CDR2 YFSETQ. The CDR3 spells CASSLPLVAKNIQYF. As DNA, the CDR3 is TGCGCCAGCAGTCTCCCCTTAGTAGCCAAAAACATTCAGTACTTC.

This clonotype has only a few counts. The chain joins TRBV20-1 to TRBJ2-5, with TRBD2 identical over 10 bases. With 6 bases clipped from V and 9 bases from J, the junction kept 13 bases outside the gene matches. This CDR3 is 14 amino acids long. Germline V lookup: CDR1 DFQATT, CDR2 SNEGSKA (reference sequence). CDR3 in amino acids: CSAILAGANGAQYF. In DNA form, the CDR3 reads TGCAGTGCCATCCTAGCGGGGGCGAACGGGGCCCAGTACTTC.

In regard to this clonotype: A junction end diverges from the germline sequence, so it may reflect a read error. This chain joins TRBV2 and TRBJ2-1, with 11 bases matching TRBD2. CDR1 and CDR2 from the germline V gene are SNHLY and FYNNEI. This CDR3 region has 16 residues. CDR3 amino acids: CAGSARLAGRYNEQFF. CDR3 bases: TGTGCCGGCAGTGCAAGACTAGCGGGGCGGTACAATGAGCAGTTCTTC.

At least ten counts were recorded for this clonotype. This sequence joins TRBV4-1 and TRBJ2-5; the D is unclear. Trimming pared 1 base from V and 1 base from J, leaving 7 bases between. This CDR3 comprises 14 residues. CDR1 and CDR2 (germline): MGHRA, YSYEKL. The CDR3 loop reads CASSQGTVQETQYF. The CDR3 DNA follows: TGCGCCAGCAGCCAAGGAACAGTCCAAGAGACCCAGTACTTC.